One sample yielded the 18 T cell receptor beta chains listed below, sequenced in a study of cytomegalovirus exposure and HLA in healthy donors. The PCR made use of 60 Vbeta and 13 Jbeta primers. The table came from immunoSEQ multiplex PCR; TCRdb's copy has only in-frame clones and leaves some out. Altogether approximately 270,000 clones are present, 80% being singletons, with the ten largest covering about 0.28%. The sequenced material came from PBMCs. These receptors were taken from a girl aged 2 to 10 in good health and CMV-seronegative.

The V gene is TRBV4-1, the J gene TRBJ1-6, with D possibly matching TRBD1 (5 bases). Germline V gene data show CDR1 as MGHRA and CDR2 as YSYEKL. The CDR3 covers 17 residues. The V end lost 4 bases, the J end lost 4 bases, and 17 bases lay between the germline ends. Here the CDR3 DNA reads TGCGCCAGCAGCCCCCGCCTCTGGACAAAGTATAATTCACCCCTCCACTTT. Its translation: CASSPRLWTKYNSPLHF.

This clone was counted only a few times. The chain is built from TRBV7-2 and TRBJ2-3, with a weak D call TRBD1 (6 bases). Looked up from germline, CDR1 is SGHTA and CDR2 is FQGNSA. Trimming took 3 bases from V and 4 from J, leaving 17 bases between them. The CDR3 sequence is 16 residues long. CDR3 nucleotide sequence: TGTGCCAGCAGCTTGATGGGGGCGGGTAGAGCAGATACGCAGTATTTT. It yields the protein CASSLMGAGRADTQYF.

CDR3 sequence reads: CASSRGLGNLGQETQYF. The CDR3 DNA follows: TGTGCCAGCTCCAGGGGACTAGGGAATCTGGGGCAAGAGACCCAGTACTTC. V is TRBV18 and J is TRBJ2-5, with TRBD2 matching over 8 bases. The length of the CDR3 is 17 residues. Germline CDR1 reads KGHSH; CDR2 reads LQKENI. Trimming cost V 6 bases and J 2 bases; bases outside gene matches: 14.

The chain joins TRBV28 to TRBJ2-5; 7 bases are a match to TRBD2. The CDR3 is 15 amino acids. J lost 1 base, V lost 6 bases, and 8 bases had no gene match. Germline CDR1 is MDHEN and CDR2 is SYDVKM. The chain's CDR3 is CASRPAGRVQETQYF. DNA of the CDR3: TGTGCCAGCAGGCCAGCGGGAAGGGTCCAAGAGACCCAGTACTTC. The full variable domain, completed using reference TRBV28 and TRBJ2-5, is DVKVTQSSRYLVKRTGEKVFLECVQDMDHENMFWYRQDPGLGLRLIYFSYDVKMKEKGDIPEGYSVSREKKERFSLILESASTNQTSMYLCASRPAGRVQETQYFGPGTRLLVL.

The CDR3, as DNA: TGTGCCTGGAGGGCAGGGTTCTATTATGGCTACACCTTC. Residues: CAWRAGFYYGYTF. The genes are TRBV30 and TRBJ1-2; a weak D match, TRBD1 (5 bases). Looked up from germline, CDR1 is GTSNPN and CDR2 is SVGIG (reference sequence). The CDR3 is 13 residues long. The V end lost 3 bases, the J end lost 5 bases, and 13 bases lay between the germline ends.

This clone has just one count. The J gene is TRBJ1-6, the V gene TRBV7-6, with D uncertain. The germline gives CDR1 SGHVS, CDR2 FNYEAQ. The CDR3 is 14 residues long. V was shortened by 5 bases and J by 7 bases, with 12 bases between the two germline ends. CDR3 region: CASSPYWANSPLHF. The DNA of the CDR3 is TGTGCCAGCAGCCCCTATTGGGCCAATTCACCCCTCCACTTT.

This CDR3 is CATRLAGVTSTDTQYF. The CDR3 nucleotides are TGTGCCACCCGACTAGCGGGGGTTACTAGCACAGATACGCAGTATTTT. The chain is built from TRBV7-8 and TRBJ2-3; 12 positions match TRBD2. With V trimmed by 10 bases and J by 0 bases, 8 bases remained unmatched. CDR3 length: 16 amino acids. The germline gives CDR1 SGHVS, CDR2 FQNEAQ.

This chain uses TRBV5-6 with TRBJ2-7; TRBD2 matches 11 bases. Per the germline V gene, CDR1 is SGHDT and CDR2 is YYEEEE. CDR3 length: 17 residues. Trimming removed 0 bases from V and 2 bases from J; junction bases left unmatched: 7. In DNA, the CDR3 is TGTGCCAGCAGCTTGGGGCCTAGCGGGAGGAAAACCTACGAGCAGTACTTC. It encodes CASSLGPSGRKTYEQYF.

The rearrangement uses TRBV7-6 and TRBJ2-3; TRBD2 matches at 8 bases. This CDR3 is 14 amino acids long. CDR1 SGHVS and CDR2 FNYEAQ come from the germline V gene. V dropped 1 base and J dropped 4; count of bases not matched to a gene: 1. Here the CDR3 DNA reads TGTGCCAGCAGCTTAGTCGGGAGGGCAGATACGCAGTATTTT. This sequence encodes CASSLVGRADTQYF.

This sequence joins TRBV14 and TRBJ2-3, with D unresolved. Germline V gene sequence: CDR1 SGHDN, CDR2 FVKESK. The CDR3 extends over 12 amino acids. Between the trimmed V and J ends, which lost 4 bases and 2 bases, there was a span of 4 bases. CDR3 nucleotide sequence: TGTGCCAGCAGCCCCTTCACAGATACGCAGTATTTT. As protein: CASSPFTDTQYF.

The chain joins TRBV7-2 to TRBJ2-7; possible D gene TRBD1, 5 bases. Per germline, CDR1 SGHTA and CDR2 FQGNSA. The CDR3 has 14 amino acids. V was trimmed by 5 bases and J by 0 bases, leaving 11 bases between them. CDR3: CASSPDKASYEQYF. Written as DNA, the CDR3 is TGTGCCAGCAGCCCGGACAAGGCCTCCTACGAGCAGTACTTC.

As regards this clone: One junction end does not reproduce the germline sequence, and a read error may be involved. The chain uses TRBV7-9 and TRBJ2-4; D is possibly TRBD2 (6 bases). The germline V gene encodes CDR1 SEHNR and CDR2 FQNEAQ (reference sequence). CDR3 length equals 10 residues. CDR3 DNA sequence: TGTGCCAGCAGCTTGGGGGGAAGGGACTTC. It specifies CASSLGGRDF. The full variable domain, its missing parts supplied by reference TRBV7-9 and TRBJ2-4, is DTGVSQNPRHKITKRGQNVTFRCDPISEHNRLYWYRQTLGQGPEFLTYFQNEAQLEKSRLLSDRFSAERPKGSFSTLEIQRTEQGDSAMYLCASSLGGRDFGAGTRLSVL.

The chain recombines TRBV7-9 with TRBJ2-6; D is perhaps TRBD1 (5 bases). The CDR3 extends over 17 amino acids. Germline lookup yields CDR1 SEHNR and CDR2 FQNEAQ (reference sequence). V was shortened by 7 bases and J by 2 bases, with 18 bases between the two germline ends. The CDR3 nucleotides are TGTGCCAGCACTAGTGGGGCCCTCGGTCCTGGGGCCAACGTCCTGACTTTC. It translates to CASTSGALGPGANVLTF.

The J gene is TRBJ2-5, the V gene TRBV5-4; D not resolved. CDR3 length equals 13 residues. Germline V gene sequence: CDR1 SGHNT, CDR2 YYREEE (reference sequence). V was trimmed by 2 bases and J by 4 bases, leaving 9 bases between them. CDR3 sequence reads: CASSFPTSETQYF. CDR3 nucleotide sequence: TGTGCCAGCAGCTTCCCTACTTCAGAGACCCAGTACTTC.

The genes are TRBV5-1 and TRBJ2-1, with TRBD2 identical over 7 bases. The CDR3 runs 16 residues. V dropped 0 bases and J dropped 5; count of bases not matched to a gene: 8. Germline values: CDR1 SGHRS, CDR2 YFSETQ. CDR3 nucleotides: TGCGCCAGCAGCTTGGCCGGCGGGAGTCAGGACAATGAGCAGTTCTTC. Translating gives CASSLAGGSQDNEQFF.

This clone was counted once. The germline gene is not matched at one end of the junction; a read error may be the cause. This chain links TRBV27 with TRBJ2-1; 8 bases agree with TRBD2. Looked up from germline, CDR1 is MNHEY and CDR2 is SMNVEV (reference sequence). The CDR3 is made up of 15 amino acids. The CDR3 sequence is CVSSLTGTSYNEQFF. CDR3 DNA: TGTGTCAGCAGTTTAACCGGGACTAGTTACAATGAGCAGTTCTTC.

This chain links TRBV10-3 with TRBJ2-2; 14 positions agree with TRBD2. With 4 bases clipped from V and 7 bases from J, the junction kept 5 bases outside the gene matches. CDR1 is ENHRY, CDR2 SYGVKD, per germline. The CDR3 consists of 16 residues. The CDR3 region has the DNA TGTGCCATCAGTGGGGGGACTAGCGGGAGTAACGGGGAGCTGTTTTTT. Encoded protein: CAISGGTSGSNGELFF.

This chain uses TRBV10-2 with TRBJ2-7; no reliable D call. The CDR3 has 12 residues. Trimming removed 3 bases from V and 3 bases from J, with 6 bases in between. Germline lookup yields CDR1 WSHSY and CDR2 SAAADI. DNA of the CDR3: TGCGCCAGCAGTGATCCAGGCTACGAGCAGTACTTC. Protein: CASSDPGYEQYF.